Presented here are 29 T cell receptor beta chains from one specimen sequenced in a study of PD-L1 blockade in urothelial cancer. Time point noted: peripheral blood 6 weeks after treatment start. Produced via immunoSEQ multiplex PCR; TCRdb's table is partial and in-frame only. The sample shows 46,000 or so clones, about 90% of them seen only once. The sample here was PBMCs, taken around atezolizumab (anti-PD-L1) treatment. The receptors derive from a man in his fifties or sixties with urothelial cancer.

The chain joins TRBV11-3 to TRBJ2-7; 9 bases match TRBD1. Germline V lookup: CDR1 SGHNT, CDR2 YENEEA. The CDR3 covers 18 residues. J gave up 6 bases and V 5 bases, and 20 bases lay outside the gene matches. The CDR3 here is CASSTAEQGALVVFEQYF. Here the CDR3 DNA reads TGTGCCAGCAGCACCGCGGAACAGGGGGCTTTAGTCGTATTCGAGCAGTACTTC.

CDR3 bases: TGTGCCATCAGTGATGGTCAGGGAGGCACCGGGGAGCTGTTTTTT. It yields the protein CAISDGQGGTGELFF. The genes are TRBV10-3 and TRBJ2-2; TRBD2 is a possible D gene (6 bases). CDR3 length equals 15 residues. CDR1 is ENHRY, CDR2 SYGVKD, per germline. V gave up 3 bases and J gave up 4 bases, with 12 bases separating them.

The DNA for the CDR3 is TGCGCCAGCAGCACCCCAGCGCCTCAAGAGACCCAGTACTTC. Translation gives CASSTPAPQETQYF. This chain links TRBV5-1 with TRBJ2-5; no firm D call. The V end was cut by 4 bases, the J end by 2 bases, with 12 bases between. The germline gives CDR1 SGHRS, CDR2 YFSETQ. The CDR3 runs to 14 residues.

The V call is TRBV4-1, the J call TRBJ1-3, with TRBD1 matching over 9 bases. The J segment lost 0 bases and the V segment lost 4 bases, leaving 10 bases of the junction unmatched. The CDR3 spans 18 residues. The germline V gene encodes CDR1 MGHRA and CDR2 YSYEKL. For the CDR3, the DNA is TGCGCCAGCAGCCGAGAAGGGACAGGGCTTTCCTCTGGAAACACCATATATTTT. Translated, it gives CASSREGTGLSSGNTIYF.

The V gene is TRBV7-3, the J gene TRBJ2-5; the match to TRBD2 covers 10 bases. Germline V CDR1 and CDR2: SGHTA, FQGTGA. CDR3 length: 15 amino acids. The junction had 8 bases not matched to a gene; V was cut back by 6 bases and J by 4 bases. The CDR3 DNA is TGTGCCAGCAGTCGAAGCGGGGGGGCAGCAGAGACCCAGTACTTC. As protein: CASSRSGGAAETQYF. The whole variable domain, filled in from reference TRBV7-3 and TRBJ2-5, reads GAGVSQTPSNKVTEKGKYVELRCDPISGHTALYWYRQSLGQGPEFLIYFQGTGAADDSGLPNDRFFAVRPEGSVSTLKIQRTERGDSAVYLCASSRSGGAAETQYFGPGTRLLVL.

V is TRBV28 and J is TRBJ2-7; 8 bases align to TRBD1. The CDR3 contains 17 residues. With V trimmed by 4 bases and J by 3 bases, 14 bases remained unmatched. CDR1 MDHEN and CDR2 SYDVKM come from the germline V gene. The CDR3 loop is CASSSRGGQGALYEQYF. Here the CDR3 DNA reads TGTGCCAGCAGTTCGCGAGGGGGGCAGGGGGCTCTCTACGAGCAGTACTTC.

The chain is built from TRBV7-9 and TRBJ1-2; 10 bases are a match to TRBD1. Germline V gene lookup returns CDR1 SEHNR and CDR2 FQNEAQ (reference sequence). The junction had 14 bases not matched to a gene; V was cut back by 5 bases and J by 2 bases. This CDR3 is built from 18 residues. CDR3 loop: CASSPDPDRGPENYGYTF. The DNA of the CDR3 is TGTGCCAGCAGCCCCGATCCTGACAGGGGGCCGGAAAACTATGGCTACACCTTC.

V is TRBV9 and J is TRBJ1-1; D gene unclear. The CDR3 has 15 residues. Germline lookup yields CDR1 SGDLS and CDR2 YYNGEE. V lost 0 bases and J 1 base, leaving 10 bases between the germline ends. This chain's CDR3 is CASSVDVLRNTEAFF. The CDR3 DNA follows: TGTGCCAGCAGCGTAGATGTCCTTCGGAACACTGAAGCTTTCTTT.

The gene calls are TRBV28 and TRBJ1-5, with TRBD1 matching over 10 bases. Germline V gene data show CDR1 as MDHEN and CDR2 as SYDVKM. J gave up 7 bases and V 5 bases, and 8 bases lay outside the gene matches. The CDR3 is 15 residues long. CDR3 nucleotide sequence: TGTGCCAGCAGTACTGTGGGACAGGGGATACAGCCCCAGCATTTT. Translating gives CASSTVGQGIQPQHF.

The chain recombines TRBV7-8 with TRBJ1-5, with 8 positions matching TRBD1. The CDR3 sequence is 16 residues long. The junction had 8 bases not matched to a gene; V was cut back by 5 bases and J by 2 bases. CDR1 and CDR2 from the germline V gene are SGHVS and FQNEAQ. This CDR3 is CASSAYQGAGNQPQHF. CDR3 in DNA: TGTGCCAGCAGCGCCTACCAGGGGGCAGGCAATCAGCCCCAGCATTTT.

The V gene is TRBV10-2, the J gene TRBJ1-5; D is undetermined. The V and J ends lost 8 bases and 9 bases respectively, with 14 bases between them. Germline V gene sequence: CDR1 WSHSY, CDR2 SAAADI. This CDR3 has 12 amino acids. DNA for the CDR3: TGCGCCAGCTCGCGGCGCGAGGGGCCCCAGCATTTT. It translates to CASSRREGPQHF.

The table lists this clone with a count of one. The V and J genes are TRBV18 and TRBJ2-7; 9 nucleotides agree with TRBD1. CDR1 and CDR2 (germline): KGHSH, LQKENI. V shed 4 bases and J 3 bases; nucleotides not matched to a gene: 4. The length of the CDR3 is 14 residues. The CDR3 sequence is CASSRDRESYEQYF. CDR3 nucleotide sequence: TGTGCCAGCTCACGGGACAGGGAAAGCTACGAGCAGTACTTC.

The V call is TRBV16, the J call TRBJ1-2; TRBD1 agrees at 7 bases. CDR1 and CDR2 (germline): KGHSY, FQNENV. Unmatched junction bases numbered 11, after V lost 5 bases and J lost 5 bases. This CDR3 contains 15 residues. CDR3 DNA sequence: TGTGCCAGCAGCGACGGTTTGGGACAGATATATGGCTACACCTTC. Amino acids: CASSDGLGQIYGYTF.

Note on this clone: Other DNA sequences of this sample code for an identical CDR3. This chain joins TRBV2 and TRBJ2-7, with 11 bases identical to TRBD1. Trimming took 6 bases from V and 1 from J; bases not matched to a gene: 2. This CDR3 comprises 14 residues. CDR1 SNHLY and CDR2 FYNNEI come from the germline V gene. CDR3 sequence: CASRGTGGSYEQYF. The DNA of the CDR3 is TGTGCCAGCAGGGGGACAGGGGGATCCTACGAGCAGTACTTC.

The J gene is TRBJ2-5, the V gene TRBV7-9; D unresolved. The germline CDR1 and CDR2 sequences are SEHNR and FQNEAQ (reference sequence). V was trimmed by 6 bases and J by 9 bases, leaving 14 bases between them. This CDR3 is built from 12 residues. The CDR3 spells CASRGITTPQYF. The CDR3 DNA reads TGTGCCAGCAGGGGCATAACCACCCCCCAGTACTTC.

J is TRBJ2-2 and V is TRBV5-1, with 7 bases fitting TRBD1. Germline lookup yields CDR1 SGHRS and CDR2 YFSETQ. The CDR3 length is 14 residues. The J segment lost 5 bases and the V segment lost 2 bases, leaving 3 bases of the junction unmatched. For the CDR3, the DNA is TGCGCCAGCAGCTTCGAGACAGGGACCGGGGAGCTGTTTTTT. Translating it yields CASSFETGTGELFF.

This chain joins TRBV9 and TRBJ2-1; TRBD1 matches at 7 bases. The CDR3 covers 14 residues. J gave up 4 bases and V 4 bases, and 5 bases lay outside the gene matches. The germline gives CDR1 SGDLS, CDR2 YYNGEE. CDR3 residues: CASSIGTAYNEQFF. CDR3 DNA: TGTGCCAGCAGCATCGGGACAGCTTACAATGAGCAGTTCTTC. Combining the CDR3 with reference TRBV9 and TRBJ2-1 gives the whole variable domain DSGVTQTPKHLITATGQRVTLRCSPRSGDLSVYWYQQSLDQGLQFLIQYYNGEERAKGNILERFSAQQFPDLHSELNLSSLELGDSALYFCASSIGTAYNEQFFGPGTRLTVL.

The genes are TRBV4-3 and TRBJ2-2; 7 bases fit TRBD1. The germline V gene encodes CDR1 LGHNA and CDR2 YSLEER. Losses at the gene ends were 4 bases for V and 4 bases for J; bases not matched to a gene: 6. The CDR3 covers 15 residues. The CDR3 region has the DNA TGCGCCAGCAGCCCAGGGGGATCGGGCACCGGGGAGCTGTTTTTT. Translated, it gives CASSPGGSGTGELFF.

The CDR3, as DNA: TGCGCCAGCAGCCGCGGGACAGGGCTTTTTGGCACCGGGGAGCTGTTTTTT. Translation gives CASSRGTGLFGTGELFF. The chain links TRBV4-1 to TRBJ2-2; TRBD1 aligns across 9 bases. The CDR3 runs 17 residues. V trimming: 4 bases; J trimming: 4 bases; junction bases outside the gene matches: 10. Germline CDR1 reads MGHRA; CDR2 reads YSYEKL.

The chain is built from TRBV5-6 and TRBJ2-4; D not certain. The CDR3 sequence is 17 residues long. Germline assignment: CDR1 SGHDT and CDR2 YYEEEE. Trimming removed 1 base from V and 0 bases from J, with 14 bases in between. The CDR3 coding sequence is TGTGCCAGCAGCTTGCGGTCTTCTACGTTAGCCAAAAACATTCAGTACTTC. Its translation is CASSLRSSTLAKNIQYF.

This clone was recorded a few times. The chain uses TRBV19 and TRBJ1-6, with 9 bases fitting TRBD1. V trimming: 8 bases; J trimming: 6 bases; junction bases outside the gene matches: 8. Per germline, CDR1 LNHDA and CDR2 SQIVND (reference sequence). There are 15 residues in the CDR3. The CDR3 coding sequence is TGTGCCAGTCGTTACGGGACAGGGTCTAATTCACCCCTCCACTTT. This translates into CASRYGTGSNSPLHF.

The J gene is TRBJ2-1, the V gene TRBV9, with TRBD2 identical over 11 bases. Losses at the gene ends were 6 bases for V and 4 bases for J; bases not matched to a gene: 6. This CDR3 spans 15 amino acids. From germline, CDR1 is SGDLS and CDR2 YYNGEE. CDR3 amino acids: CASTSLAGGYNEQFF. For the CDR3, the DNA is TGTGCCAGCACTTCCCTAGCGGGGGGTTACAATGAGCAGTTCTTC.

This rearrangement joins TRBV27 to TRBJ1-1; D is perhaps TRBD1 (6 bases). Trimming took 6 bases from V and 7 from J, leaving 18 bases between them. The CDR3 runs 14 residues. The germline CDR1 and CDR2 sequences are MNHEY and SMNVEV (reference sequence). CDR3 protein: CASRRQGPEFEAFF. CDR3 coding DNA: TGTGCCAGCAGACGTCAGGGGCCCGAGTTTGAAGCTTTCTTT.

The CDR3 nucleotides read TGTGCCAGCAGCTTAATAGGGGTAGAGCAAGAGACCCAGTACTTC. Encoded protein: CASSLIGVEQETQYF. The chain recombines TRBV11-1 with TRBJ2-5; maybe TRBD1 (5 bases). Germline-derived CDR1 and CDR2 are SGHAT and FQDESV (reference sequence). This CDR3 contains 15 residues. Trimming removed 2 bases from V and 2 bases from J, with 12 bases in between.

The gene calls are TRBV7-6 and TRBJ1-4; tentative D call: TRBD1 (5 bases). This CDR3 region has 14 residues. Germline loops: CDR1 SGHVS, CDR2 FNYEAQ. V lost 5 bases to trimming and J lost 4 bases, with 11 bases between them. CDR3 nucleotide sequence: TGTGCCAGCAGCCTTCGGGGGGGTAATGAAAAACTGTTTTTT. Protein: CASSLRGGNEKLFF.

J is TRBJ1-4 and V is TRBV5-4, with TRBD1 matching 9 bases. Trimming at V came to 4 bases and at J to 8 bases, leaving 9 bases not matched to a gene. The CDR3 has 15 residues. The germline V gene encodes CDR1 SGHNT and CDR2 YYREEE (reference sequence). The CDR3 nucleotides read TGTGCCAGCAGCCCACCCCCGGGACAGGGAGAAAAACTGTTTTTT. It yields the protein CASSPPPGQGEKLFF. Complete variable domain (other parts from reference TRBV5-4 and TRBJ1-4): ETGVTQSPTHLIKTRGQQVTLRCSSQSGHNTVSWYQQALGQGPQFIFQYYREEENGRGNFPPRFSGLQFPNYSSELNVNALELDDSALYLCASSPPPGQGEKLFFGSGTQLSVL.

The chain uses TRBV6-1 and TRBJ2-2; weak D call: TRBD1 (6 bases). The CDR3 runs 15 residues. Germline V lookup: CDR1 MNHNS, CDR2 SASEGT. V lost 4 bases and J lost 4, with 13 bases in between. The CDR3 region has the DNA TGTGCCAGCAGTGCCGTTCAGGGGAGCACCGGGGAGCTGTTTTTT. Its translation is CASSAVQGSTGELFF.

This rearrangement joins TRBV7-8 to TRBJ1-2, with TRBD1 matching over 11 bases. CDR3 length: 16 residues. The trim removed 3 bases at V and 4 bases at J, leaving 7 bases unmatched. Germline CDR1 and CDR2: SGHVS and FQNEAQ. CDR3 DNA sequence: TGTGCCAGCAGCTTGTGGACAGGGGGCGCTGGCTATGGCTACACCTTC. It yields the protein CASSLWTGGAGYGYTF.

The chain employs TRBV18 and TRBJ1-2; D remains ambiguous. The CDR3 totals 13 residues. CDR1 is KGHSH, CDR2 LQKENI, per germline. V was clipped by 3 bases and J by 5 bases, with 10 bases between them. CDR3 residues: CASSPAVEYGYTF. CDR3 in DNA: TGTGCCAGCTCACCCGCGGTAGAATATGGCTACACCTTC. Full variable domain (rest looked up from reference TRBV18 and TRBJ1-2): NAGVMQNPRHLVRRRGQEARLRCSPMKGHSHVYWYRQLPEEGLKFMVYLQKENIIDESGMPKERFSAEFPKEGPSILRIQQVVRGDSAAYFCASSPAVEYGYTFGSGTRLTVV.